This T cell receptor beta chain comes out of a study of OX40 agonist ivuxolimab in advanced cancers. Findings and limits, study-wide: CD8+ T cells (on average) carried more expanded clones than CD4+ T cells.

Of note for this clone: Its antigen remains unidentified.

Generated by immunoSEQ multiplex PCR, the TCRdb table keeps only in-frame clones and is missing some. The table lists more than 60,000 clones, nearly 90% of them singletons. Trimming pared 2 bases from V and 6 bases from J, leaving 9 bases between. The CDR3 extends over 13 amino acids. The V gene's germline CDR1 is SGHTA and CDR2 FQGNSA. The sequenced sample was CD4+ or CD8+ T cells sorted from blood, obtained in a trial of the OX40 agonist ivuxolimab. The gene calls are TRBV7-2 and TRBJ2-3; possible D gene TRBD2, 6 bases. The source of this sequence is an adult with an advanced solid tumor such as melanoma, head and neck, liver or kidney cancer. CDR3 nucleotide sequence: TGTGCCAGCAGCTTATTACGGGGGGATACGCAGTATTTT. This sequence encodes CASSLLRGDTQYF.